This record concerns one T cell receptor (beta chain) sequence. The antigen is unknown. Depths of 1 in 200,000 to 1 in 1 million T cells were the sequencing target. Measured with immunoSEQ multiplex PCR; TCRdb has only the in-frame clones, and not every one. The table lists about 310,000 clones, about 80% of them singletons. The data were taken from a study of cytotoxic CD8 clonotypes in ibrutinib-treated CLL. Study details: Response material was collected after a median around 12 months of treatment, range 6 to 36. Broader study findings: Baseline clonality was higher than in age-matched healthy donors and moved in step with circulating CD8+ T-cell counts. Rising at ibrutinib response, clonality subsequently fell back toward baseline at progression.

The receptor comes from a human donor with chronic lymphocytic leukemia. The input for sequencing was PBMCs, taken before ibrutinib treatment.

The CDR3 DNA is TGTGCCATCACCCGGGACCGTTTTCGCTTCGTCCCGGGGTCCTCCTACGAGCAGTACTTC. Its protein product is CAITRDRFRFVPGSSYEQYF. The chain uses TRBV10-3 and TRBJ2-7; possibly TRBD1 or TRBD2 for D (5 bases each). From germline, CDR1 is ENHRY and CDR2 SYGVKD. V was cut by 7 bases and J by 0 bases, with 31 bases left in between. The CDR3 runs 20 residues.